The 12 T cell receptor beta chains below all came from one sample that was sequenced in a study of T-cell reconstitution after alpha-beta-depleted transplantation in children. A library of TCRbeta sequences, prepared with unique molecular identifiers, was generated. TCRdb reanalysed the PCR reads using MiXCR and keeps one entry per CDR3 protein. Here the sample spans approximately 490,000 distinct CDR3 sequences, over 9.5% being singletons. The sequencing here drew on PBMCs, taken before TCRalphabeta/CD19-depleted stem cell transplant. All receptors come from a child under 10 years old with inherited bone marrow failure, due to receive a stem cell transplant.

This clonotype was detected ten times or more. The chain carries TRBV7-8 and TRBJ2-6; weak D call: TRBD2 (5 bases). The CDR3 is 16 residues long. Germline CDR1 is SGHVS and CDR2 is FQNEAQ. V lost 5 bases and J lost 8, with 19 bases in between. The CDR3 coding sequence is TGTGCCAGCAGCGAAGGACTTACCAAGGGCTCCAACGTCCTGACTTTC. It yields the protein CASSEGLTKGSNVLTF.

This clonotype was counted ten times or more. CDR3 in amino acids: CASSLGTGHNEQFF. The CDR3 nucleotides read TGTGCCAGCAGTCTCGGGACAGGTCACAATGAGCAGTTCTTC. The chain joins TRBV12-3 or TRBV12-4 to TRBJ2-1; 8 positions match TRBD1. V shed 5 bases, J shed 5 bases, and the junction held 5 bases outside the gene matches. The CDR3 has 14 amino acids.

Many counts were recorded for this clonotype. The chain is built from TRBV7-9 and TRBJ1-5; D might be TRBD1 (5 bases). Germline CDR1 SEHNR, CDR2 FQNEAQ (reference sequence). V was clipped by 1 base and J by 9 bases, with 10 bases between them. This CDR3 is built from 13 residues. This chain's CDR3 is CASSLGGTGPQHF. The CDR3 bases are TGTGCCAGCAGCTTAGGAGGGACGGGGCCCCAGCATTTT. The variable domain in full, completed from reference TRBV7-9 and TRBJ1-5, reads DTGVSQNPRHKITKRGQNVTFRCDPISEHNRLYWYRQTLGQGPEFLTYFQNEAQLEKSRLLSDRFSAERPKGSFSTLEIQRTEQGDSAMYLCASSLGGTGPQHFGDGTRLSIL.

This clonotype was seen ten or more times. The rearrangement links TRBV4-3 to TRBJ2-1; D is undetermined. The CDR3 runs 15 residues. Looked up from germline, CDR1 is LGHNA and CDR2 is YSLEER. The V end lost 0 bases, the J end lost 2 bases, and 8 bases lay between the germline ends. CDR3 region: CASSQEYAAYNEQFF. The CDR3 DNA reads as TGCGCCAGCAGCCAAGAGTATGCCGCCTACAATGAGCAGTTCTTC.

V and J are TRBV4-3 and TRBJ2-5; D is unclear. The V and J ends lost 4 bases and 2 bases respectively, with 11 bases between them. This CDR3 contains 14 residues. CDR1 and CDR2 from the germline V gene are LGHNA and YSLEER. The CDR3 loop is CASSRAGSQETQYF. CDR3 in DNA: TGCGCCAGCAGCCGCGCCGGATCACAAGAGACCCAGTACTTC.

This clonotype was picked up many times. The chain recombines TRBV29-1 with TRBJ2-1, with 8 bases identical to TRBD1. The length of the CDR3 is 13 residues. V gave up 4 bases and J gave up 12 bases; unmatched junction bases: 11. Looked up from germline, CDR1 is SQVTM and CDR2 is ANQGSEA. The CDR3 region has the DNA TGCAGCGTTGCAGGGGGCGAAGGGTCCCCGCAGTTCTTC. It encodes CSVAGGEGSPQFF.

This chain joins TRBV29-1 and TRBJ2-1, with 11 positions matching TRBD2. V dropped 7 bases and J dropped 3; count of bases not matched to a gene: 8. CDR1 and CDR2 from the germline V gene are SQVTM and ANQGSEA. This CDR3 spans 15 amino acids. CDR3 residues: CSGCGGLADYNEQFF. Here the CDR3 DNA reads TGCAGCGGATGCGGGGGACTAGCGGACTACAATGAGCAGTTCTTC.

This clonotype has at least ten counts. V usage is TRBV4-2 and J usage is TRBJ2-3; possible D gene TRBD2, 6 bases. Germline loops: CDR1 LGHNA, CDR2 YNFKEQ. This CDR3 is 15 amino acids long. Trimming removed 5 bases at V and 4 bases at J, with 16 bases between. CDR3 sequence (DNA): TGTGCCAGCAGCTCGCGACGGGGGAATGCAGATACGCAGTATTTT. The encoded protein is CASSSRRGNADTQYF.

This clonotype occurred many times. This sequence joins TRBV5-1 and TRBJ2-2; D call uncertain. Germline V lookup: CDR1 SGHRS, CDR2 YFSETQ. V shed 4 bases and J shed 5 bases, with 12 bases lying between them. The CDR3 contains 14 residues. The CDR3 reads CASSLSTGTGELFF. Written as DNA, the CDR3 is TGCGCCAGCAGCCTGTCGACTGGAACCGGGGAGCTGTTTTTT.

This clonotype has at least ten counts. The chain joins TRBV7-9 to TRBJ2-7, with unresolved D. Germline loops: CDR1 SEHNR, CDR2 FQNEAQ (reference sequence). The CDR3 totals 13 residues. The V end was cut by 6 bases, the J end by 0 bases, with 9 bases between. CDR3 sequence reads: CASSLPASYEQYF. The CDR3 region has the DNA TGTGCCAGCAGTTTGCCGGCCTCCTACGAGCAGTACTTC.

The chain uses TRBV30 and TRBJ2-7, with D hard to call. Germline CDR1 is GTSNPN and CDR2 is SVGIG (reference sequence). CDR3 length: 12 residues. The V end was cut by 2 bases, the J end by 0 bases, with 5 bases between. CDR3 nucleotides: TGTGCCTGGAGTTATTTCTCCTACGAGCAGTACTTC. Its protein is CAWSYFSYEQYF.

This clonotype came up many times. V gene TRBV5-5 combines with J gene TRBJ2-7; D ambiguous. This CDR3 region has 14 residues. V was cut by 0 bases and J by 4 bases, with 11 bases left in between. Looked up from germline, CDR1 is SGHKS and CDR2 is YYEKEE (reference sequence). DNA for the CDR3: TGTGCCAGCAGCTTGGAACGGGCTTGGTACGAGCAGTACTTC. Amino acid sequence: CASSLERAWYEQYF. Full variable domain (remainder filled in from reference TRBV5-5 and TRBJ2-7): DAGVTQSPTHLIKTRGQQVTLRCSPISGHKSVSWYQQVLGQGPQFIFQYYEKEERGRGNFPDRFSARQFPNYSSELNVNALLLGDSALYLCASSLERAWYEQYFGPGTRLTVT.